The rows below give T cell receptor beta chains drawn from one sample of a study of CD8 T cells in Susac syndrome. TCRdb processed the immunoSEQ multiplex PCR reads anew with MiXCR; each CDR3 protein has one entry. The repertoire holds about 140,000 distinct CDR3 sequences, roughly 94% seen once, with 0.13% to 0.15% in the top ten. Sequencing was done on a sample of CD4+ T cells from PBMCs. The receptors here all came from a human donor with Susac syndrome. The conserved cysteine and the conserved F or W are not part of the CDR3 here. A D gene is named only where the DNA matches it firmly.

TRBJ1-1 TRBV3-1 - ASSQDPAGDTEAF
TRBJ1-1 TRBV12-3/TRBV12-4 - ASSLFRQTEAF
TRBJ2-5 TRBV20-1 TRBD2 SARVLAGAWETQY
TRBJ1-1 TRBV7-9 - ASSLTFVYEAF
TRBJ1-5 TRBV2 TRBD1 ASSTQGGSNQPQH
TRBJ1-4 TRBV15 TRBD1 ATSGRDRAEKLF
TRBJ1-4 TRBV28 - ASNPPGAGGKLF
TRBJ2-7 TRBV30 - AWSEGIYEQY
TRBJ1-4 TRBV12-3/TRBV12-4 TRBD1 ASSPTDRKDEKLF
TRBJ2-7 TRBV25-1 - ASSALGQIGPYEQY
TRBJ2-1 TRBV3-1 - ASSSEADNNEQF
TRBJ2-2 TRBV24-1 - ATSEGKNTGELF
TRBJ2-7 TRBV19 TRBD1 ASSNQGVSEQY
TRBJ1-2 TRBV7-9 - ASSLQGSSYGYT
TRBJ1-1 TRBV2 TRBD1 ASSDRGQNTEAF
TRBJ2-1 TRBV29-1 TRBD2 SARRASGDYNEQF
TRBJ2-7 TRBV12-3/TRBV12-4 - ASSPGLTMTYEQY
TRBJ2-5 TRBV19 - ASRRYWTDEETQY
TRBJ2-1 TRBV6-1 TRBD2 ASRDRVAGGPSYNEQF
TRBJ2-3 TRBV25-1 - ASSVSLIVGITDTQY
TRBJ1-2 TRBV15 - ATSRVQGGYT
TRBJ2-5 TRBV19 - ASSIVRGQTQY
TRBJ1-1 TRBV29-1 TRBD1 SVEDLFRGRGRGNTEAF
TRBJ1-5 TRBV28 - TSSTPQGRNQPQH
TRBJ2-2 TRBV7-9 TRBD1 ASRPGQASTGELF
TRBJ1-2 TRBV5-1 - ASSLEGNYGYT
TRBJ2-7 TRBV6-2/TRBV6-3 - ASMREGRVPRSYEQY
TRBJ1-5 TRBV12-5 TRBD1 ASGLVHTGTGSGQPQH
TRBJ2-2 TRBV29-1 - SVERRDTNTGELF
TRBJ2-7 TRBV29-1 TRBD2 SVGLAGSREQY
TRBJ1-6 TRBV5-1 - ASSLSPGYSPLH
TRBJ2-7 TRBV2 - ASSELAYEQY
TRBJ2-5 TRBV4-1 - ASSEPTRGPKETQY
TRBJ2-1 TRBV11-2 TRBD2 ASSSQPGLAGTEQF
TRBJ2-6 TRBV12-3/TRBV12-4 - ASRPDSSGANVLT
TRBJ1-2 TRBV12-3/TRBV12-4 - ASSFAGQGKYGYT
TRBJ2-6 TRBV9 TRBD1 ASSATGGAGANVLT
TRBJ2-5 TRBV30 - AYGLGETQY
TRBJ1-1 TRBV12-3/TRBV12-4 - ASSLGGATNTEAF
TRBJ2-5 TRBV15 TRBD1 ATVGRDRAQETQY
TRBJ2-2 TRBV2 TRBD1 ASSRGQGRTGELF
TRBJ1-5 TRBV12-3/TRBV12-4 TRBD1 ASSPGQGARQPQH
TRBJ2-7 TRBV4-3 TRBD2 ASSQGVAGGPQSSYEQY
TRBJ2-3 TRBV15 TRBD2 ATSRGGTDTQY
TRBJ2-1 TRBV12-3/TRBV12-4 TRBD2 ASTPGLGSYNEQF
TRBJ1-5 TRBV15 TRBD1 ATSRNFRDRGLQPQH
TRBJ2-7 TRBV3-1 - ASSRTAYEQY
TRBJ2-1 TRBV12-3/TRBV12-4 - ASIGGGVYNEQF
TRBJ2-7 TRBV2 - ASRGEVYEQY
TRBJ2-1 TRBV20-1 - SAALGLEQF
TRBJ1-1 TRBV21-1 - ASSRKPRSGQGPAMNTEAF
TRBJ2-7 TRBV20-1 - SAREGTLYEQY
TRBJ2-7 TRBV6-2/TRBV6-3 - ASRSTTSRDEQY
TRBJ1-2 TRBV4-1 - ASSPQRQARNYGYT
TRBJ1-2 TRBV27 - ASSRDMLANYGYT